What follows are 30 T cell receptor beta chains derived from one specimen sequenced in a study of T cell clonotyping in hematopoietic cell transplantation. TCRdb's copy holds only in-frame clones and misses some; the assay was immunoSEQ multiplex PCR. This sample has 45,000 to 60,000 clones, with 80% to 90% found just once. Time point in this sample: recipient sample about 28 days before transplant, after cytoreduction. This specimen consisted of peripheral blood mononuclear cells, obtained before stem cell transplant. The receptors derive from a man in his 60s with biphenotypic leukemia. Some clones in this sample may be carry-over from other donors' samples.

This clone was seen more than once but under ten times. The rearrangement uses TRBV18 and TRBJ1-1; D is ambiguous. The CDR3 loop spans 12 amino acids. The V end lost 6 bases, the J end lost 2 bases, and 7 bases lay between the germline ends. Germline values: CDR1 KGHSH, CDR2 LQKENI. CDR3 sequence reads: CASSALNTEAFF. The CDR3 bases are TGTGCCAGCTCGGCGCTTAACACTGAAGCTTTCTTT.

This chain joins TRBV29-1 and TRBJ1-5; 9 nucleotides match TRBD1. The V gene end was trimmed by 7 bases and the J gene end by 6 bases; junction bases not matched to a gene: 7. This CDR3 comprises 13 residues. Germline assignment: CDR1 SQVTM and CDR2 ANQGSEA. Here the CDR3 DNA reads TGCAGCGCCAGGGACAGGGAAAGTCAGCCCCAGCATTTT. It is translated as CSARDRESQPQHF.

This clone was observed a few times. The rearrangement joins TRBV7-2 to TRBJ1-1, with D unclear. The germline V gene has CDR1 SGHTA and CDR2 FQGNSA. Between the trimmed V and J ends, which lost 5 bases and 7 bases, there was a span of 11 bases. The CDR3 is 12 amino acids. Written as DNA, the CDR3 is TGTGCCAGCAGCGAGAGCCAGTTTGAAGCTTTCTTT. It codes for CASSESQFEAFF.

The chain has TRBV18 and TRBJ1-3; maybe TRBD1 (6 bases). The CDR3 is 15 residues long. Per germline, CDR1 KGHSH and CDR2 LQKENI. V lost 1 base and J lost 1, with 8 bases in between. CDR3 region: CASSPQRGSGNTIYF. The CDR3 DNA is TGTGCCAGCTCACCACAAAGGGGGTCTGGAAACACCATATATTTT.

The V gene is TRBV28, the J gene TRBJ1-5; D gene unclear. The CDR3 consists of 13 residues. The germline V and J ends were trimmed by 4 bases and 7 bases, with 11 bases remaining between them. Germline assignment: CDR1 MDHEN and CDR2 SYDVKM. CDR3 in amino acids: CASSSVGRQPQHF. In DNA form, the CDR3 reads TGTGCCAGCAGTTCTGTAGGCCGCCAGCCCCAGCATTTT. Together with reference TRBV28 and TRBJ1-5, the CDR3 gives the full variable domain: DVKVTQSSRYLVKRTGEKVFLECVQDMDHENMFWYRQDPGLGLRLIYFSYDVKMKEKGDIPEGYSVSREKKERFSLILESASTNQTSMYLCASSSVGRQPQHFGDGTRLSIL.

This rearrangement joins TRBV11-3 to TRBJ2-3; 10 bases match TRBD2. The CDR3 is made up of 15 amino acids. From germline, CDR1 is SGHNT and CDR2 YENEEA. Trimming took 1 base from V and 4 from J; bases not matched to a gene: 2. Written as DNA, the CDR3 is TGTGCCAGCAGCTTAGCCCTAGCGGGAGCAGATACGCAGTATTTT. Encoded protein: CASSLALAGADTQYF.

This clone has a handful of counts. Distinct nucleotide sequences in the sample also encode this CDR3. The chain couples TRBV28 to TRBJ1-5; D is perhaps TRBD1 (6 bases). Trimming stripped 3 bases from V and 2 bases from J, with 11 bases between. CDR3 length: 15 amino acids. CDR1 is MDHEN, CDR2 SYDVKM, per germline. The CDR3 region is CASSLGNRGNQPQHF. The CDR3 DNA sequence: TGTGCCAGCAGTTTGGGGAACAGGGGCAATCAGCCCCAGCATTTT.

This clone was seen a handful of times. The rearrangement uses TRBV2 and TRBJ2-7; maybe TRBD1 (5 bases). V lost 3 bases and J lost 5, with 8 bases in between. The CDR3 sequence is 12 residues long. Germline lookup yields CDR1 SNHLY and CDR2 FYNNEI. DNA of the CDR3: TGTGCCAGCAGTGACAGGGTCCACGAGCAGTACTTC. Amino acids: CASSDRVHEQYF.

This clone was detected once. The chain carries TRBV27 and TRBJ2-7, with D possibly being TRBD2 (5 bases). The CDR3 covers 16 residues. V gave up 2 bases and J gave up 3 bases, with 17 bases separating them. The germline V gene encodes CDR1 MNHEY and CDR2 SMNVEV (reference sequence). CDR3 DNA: TGTGCCAGCAGTTTAGTCGGCCAGCGGAGCTACTACGAGCAGTACTTC. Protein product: CASSLVGQRSYYEQYF.

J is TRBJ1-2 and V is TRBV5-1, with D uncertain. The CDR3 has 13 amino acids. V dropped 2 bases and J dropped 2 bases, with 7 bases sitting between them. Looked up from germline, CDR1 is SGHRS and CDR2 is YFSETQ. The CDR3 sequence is CASSLGLNYGYTF. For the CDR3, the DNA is TGCGCCAGCAGCTTAGGCCTGAACTATGGCTACACCTTC.

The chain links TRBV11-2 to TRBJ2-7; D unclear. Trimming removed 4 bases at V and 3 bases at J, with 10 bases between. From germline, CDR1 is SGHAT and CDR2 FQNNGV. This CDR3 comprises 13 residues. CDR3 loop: CASSSPQIYEQYF. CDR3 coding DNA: TGTGCCAGCAGCTCACCACAGATCTACGAGCAGTACTTC.

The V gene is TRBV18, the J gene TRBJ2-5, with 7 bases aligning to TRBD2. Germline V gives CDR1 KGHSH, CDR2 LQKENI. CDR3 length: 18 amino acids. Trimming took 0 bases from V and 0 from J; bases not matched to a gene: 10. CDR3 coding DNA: TGTGCCAGCTCACCACCGTTATCTGGGCTAGCGGACCAAGAGACCCAGTACTTC. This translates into CASSPPLSGLADQETQYF. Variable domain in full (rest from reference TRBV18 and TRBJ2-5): NAGVMQNPRHLVRRRGQEARLRCSPMKGHSHVYWYRQLPEEGLKFMVYLQKENIIDESGMPKERFSAEFPKEGPSILRIQQVVRGDSAAYFCASSPPLSGLADQETQYFGPGTRLLVL.

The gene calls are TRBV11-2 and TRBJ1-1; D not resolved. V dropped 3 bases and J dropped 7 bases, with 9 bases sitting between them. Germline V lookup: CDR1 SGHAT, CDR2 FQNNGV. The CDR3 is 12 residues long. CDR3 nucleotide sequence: TGTGCCAGCAGCTTCATGCCCAGTGAAGCTTTCTTT. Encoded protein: CASSFMPSEAFF.

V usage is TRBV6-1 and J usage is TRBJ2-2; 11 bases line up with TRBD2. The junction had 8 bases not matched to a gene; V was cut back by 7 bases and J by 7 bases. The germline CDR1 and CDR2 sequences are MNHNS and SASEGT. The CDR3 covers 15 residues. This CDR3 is CASNVLAGVDGELFF. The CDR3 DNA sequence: TGTGCCAGCAACGTACTAGCGGGAGTAGACGGGGAGCTGTTTTTT.

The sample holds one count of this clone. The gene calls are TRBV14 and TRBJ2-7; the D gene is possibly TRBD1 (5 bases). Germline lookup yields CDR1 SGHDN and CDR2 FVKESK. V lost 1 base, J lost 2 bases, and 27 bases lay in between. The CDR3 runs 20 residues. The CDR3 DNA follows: TGTGCCAGCAGCCAAGTGGCAGGGAAAGACCCAAACTCCTCAACCTACGAGCAGTACTTC. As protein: CASSQVAGKDPNSSTYEQYF.

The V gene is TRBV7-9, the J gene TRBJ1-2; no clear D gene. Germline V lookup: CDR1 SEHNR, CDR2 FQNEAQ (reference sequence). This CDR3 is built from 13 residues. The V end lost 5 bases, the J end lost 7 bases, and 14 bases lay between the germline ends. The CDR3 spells CASSPAAMVGYTF. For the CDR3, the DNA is TGTGCCAGCAGCCCCGCGGCCATGGTTGGCTACACCTTC.

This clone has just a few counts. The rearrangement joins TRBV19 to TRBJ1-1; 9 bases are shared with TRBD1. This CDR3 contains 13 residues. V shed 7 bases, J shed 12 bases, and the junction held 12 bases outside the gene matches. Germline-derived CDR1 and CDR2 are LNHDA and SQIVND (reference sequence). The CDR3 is CASTLTGTGITFF. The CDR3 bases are TGTGCCAGTACCCTGACCGGGACAGGGATAACTTTCTTT. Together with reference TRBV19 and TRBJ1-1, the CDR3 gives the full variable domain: DGGITQSPKYLFRKEGQNVTLSCEQNLNHDAMYWYRQDPGQGLRLIYYSQIVNDFQKGDIAEGYSVSREKKESFPLTVTSAQKNPTAFYLCASTLTGTGITFFGQGTRLTVV.

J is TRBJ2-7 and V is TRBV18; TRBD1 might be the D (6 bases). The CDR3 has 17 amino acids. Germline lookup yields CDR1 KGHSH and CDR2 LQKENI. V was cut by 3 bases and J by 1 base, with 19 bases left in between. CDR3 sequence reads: CASSPARDRHLSYEQYF. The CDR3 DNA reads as TGTGCCAGCTCACCCGCACGCGACAGGCACTTGTCCTACGAGCAGTACTTC.

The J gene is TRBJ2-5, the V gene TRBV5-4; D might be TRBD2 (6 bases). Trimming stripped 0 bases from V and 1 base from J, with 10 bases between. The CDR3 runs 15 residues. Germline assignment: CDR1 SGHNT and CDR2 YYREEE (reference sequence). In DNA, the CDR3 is TGTGCCAGCAGCTTGGATTTAGCGGCCCAAGAGACCCAGTACTTC. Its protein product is CASSLDLAAQETQYF.

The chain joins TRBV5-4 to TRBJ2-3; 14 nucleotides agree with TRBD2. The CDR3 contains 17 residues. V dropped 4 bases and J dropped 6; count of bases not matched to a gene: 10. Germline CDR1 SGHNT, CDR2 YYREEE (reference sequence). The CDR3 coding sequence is TGTGCCAGCAGCCAAGTAGGACTAGCGGGAGGAAGGGATACGCAGTATTTT. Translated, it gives CASSQVGLAGGRDTQYF. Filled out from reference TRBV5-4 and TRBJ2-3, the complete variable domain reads ETGVTQSPTHLIKTRGQQVTLRCSSQSGHNTVSWYQQALGQGPQFIFQYYREEENGRGNFPPRFSGLQFPNYSSELNVNALELDDSALYLCASSQVGLAGGRDTQYFGPGTRLTVL.

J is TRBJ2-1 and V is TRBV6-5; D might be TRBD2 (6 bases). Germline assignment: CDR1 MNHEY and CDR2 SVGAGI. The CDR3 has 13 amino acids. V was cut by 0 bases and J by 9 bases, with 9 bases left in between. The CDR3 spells CASSYSTGSEQFF. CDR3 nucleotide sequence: TGTGCCAGCAGTTACTCGACCGGGAGTGAGCAGTTCTTC.

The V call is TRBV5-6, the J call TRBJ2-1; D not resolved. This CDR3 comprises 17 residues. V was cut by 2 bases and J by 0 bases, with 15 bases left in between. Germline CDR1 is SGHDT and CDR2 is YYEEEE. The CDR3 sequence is CASSFVTRASSYNEQFF. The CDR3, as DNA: TGTGCCAGCAGCTTCGTTACTCGCGCGAGCTCCTACAATGAGCAGTTCTTC.

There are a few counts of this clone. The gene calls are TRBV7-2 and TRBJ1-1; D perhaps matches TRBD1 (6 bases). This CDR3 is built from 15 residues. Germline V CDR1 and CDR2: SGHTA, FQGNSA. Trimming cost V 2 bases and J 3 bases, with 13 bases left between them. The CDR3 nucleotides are TGTGCCAGCAGCTTAAATTCCGGGGGCGACACTGAAGCTTTCTTT. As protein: CASSLNSGGDTEAFF.

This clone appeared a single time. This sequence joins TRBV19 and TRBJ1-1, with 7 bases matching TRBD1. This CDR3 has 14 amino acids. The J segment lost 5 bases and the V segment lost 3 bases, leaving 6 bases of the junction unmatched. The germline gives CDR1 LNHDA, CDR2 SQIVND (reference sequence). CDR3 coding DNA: TGTGCCAGTAGTATTCACAGGGGTAGGACTGAAGCTTTCTTT. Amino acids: CASSIHRGRTEAFF.

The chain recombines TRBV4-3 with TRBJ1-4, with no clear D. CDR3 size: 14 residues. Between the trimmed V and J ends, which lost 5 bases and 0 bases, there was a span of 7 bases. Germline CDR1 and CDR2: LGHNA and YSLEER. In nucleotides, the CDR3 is TGCGCCAGCAGCTTGGACGCAACTAATGAAAAACTGTTTTTT. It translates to CASSLDATNEKLFF.

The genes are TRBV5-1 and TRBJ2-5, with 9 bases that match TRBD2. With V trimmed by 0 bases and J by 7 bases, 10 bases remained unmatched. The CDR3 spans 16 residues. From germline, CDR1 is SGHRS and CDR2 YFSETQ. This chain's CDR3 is CASSLAVVAGAGTQYF. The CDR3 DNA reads TGCGCCAGCAGCTTGGCGGTGGTAGCGGGGGCTGGGACCCAGTACTTC.

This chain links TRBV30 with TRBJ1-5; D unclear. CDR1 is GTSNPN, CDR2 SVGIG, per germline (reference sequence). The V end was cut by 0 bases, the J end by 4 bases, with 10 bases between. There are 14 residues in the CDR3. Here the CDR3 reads CAWSVLSANQPQHF. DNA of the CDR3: TGTGCCTGGAGTGTACTGTCGGCAAATCAGCCCCAGCATTTT.

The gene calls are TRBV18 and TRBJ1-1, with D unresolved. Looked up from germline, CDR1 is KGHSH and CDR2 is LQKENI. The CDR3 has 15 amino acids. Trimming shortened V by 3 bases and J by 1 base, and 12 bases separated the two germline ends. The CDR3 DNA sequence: TGTGCCAGCTCACCTAGCTCCGAGGGGAACACTGAAGCTTTCTTT. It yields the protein CASSPSSEGNTEAFF.

CDR3 sequence: CASSQDWGGEKLFF. The CDR3 region has the DNA TGTGCCAGCAGCCAAGATTGGGGCGGAGAAAAACTGTTTTTT. This chain connects TRBV4-2 to TRBJ1-4, with a possible D match to TRBD1 (5 bases). Germline values: CDR1 LGHNA, CDR2 YNFKEQ. Trimming cost V 0 bases and J 8 bases, with 10 bases left between them. This CDR3 is 14 amino acids long.

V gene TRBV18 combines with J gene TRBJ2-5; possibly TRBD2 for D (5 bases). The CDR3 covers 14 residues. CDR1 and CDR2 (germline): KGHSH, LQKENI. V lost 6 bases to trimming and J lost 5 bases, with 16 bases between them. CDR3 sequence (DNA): TGTGCCAGCTCCCAGATTAGCGAAGGGGAGACCCAGTACTTC. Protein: CASSQISEGETQYF.